This TCR beta chain was recovered during a study of blood T cells in healthy people across ages. To note about this clonotype: Its antigen is unknown.

Together with a sample-barcoded 5' primer, a J-beta primer mix was included in a second PCR lasting about 7 to 12 cycles. TCRdb processed the 5' RACE reads anew with MiXCR; each CDR3 protein has one entry. The sample consists of more than 500,000 distinct CDR3 sequences, approximately 27% of them appearing once. General study points: Among long-lived donors, naive CD4+ cells were more numerous and diversity higher than in aged donors. Naive and antigen-experienced cells were not separated, limiting conclusive comparison.

Researchers report isolating at least 7 million PBMCs per sample. The sequence derives from a woman in her seventies in good health. The sequenced material came from blood.

The CDR3 protein is CASSYGLGNEQFF. CDR3 nucleotide sequence: TGTGCCAGCAGTTATGGTCTGGGCAATGAGCAGTTCTTC. The genes are TRBV6-2 or TRBV6-3 and TRBJ2-1; D is unclear. Trimming took 3 bases from V and 6 from J, leaving 9 bases between them. The CDR3 extends over 13 amino acids. Germline V gene lookup returns CDR1 MNHEY and CDR2 SVGEGT.